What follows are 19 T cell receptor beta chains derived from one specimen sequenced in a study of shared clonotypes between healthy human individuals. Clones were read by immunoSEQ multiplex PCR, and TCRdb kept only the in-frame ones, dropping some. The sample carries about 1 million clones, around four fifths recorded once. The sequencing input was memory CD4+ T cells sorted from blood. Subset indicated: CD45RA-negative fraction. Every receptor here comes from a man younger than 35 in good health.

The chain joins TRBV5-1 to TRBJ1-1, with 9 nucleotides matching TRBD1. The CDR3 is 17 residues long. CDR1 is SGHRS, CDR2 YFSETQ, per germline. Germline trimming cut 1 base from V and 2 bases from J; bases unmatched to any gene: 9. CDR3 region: CASSLSGQGMGNTEAFF. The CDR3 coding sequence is TGCGCCAGCAGCTTGTCAGGACAGGGGATGGGAAACACTGAAGCTTTCTTT.

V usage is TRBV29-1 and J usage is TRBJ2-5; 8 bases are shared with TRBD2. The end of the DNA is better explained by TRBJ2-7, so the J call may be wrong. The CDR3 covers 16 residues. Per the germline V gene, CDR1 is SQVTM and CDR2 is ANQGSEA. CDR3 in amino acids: CSVELPSGGGGYEQYF. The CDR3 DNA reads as TGCAGCGTTGAATTGCCCAGCGGGGGAGGCGGCTACGAGCAGTACTTC.

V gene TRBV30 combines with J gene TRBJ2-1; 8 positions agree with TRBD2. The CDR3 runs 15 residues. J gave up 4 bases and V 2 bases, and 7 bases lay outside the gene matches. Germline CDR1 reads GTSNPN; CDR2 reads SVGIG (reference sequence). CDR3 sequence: CAWSPDSGEYNEQFF. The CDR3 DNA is TGTGCCTGGAGTCCCGATAGCGGGGAGTACAATGAGCAGTTCTTC.

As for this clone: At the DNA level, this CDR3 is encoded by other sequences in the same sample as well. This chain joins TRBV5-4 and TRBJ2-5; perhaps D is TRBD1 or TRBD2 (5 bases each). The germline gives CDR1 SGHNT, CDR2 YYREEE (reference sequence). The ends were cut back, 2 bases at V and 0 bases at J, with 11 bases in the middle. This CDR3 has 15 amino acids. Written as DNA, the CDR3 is TGTGCCAGCAGCTTAAGGGACCCGTACCAAGAGACCCAGTACTTC. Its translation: CASSLRDPYQETQYF.

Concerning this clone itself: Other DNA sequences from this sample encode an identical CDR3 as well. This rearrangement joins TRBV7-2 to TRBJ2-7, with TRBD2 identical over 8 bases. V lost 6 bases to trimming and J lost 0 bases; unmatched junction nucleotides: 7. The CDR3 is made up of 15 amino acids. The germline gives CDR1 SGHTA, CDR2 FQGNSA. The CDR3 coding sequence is TGTGCCAGCAGAAGATTAGCGGGAACCTCCTACGAGCAGTACTTC. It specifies CASRRLAGTSYEQYF.

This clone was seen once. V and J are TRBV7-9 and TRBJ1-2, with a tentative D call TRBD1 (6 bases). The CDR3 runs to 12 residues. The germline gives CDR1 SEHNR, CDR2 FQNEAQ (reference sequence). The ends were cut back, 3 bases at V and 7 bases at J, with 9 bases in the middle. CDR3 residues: CASSFRDTGYTF. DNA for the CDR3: TGTGCCAGCAGCTTCCGGGACACTGGCTACACCTTC. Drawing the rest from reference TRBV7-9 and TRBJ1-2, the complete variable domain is DTGVSQNPRHKITKRGQNVTFRCDPISEHNRLYWYRQTLGQGPEFLTYFQNEAQLEKSRLLSDRFSAERPKGSFSTLEIQRTEQGDSAMYLCASSFRDTGYTFGSGTRLTVV.

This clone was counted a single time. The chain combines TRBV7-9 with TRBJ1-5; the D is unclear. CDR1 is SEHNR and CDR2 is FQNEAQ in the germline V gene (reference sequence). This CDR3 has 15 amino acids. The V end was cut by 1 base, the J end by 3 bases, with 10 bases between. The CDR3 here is CASSLGSGFNQPQHF. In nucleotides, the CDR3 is TGTGCCAGCAGCTTAGGGTCGGGGTTCAATCAGCCCCAGCATTTT.

The CDR3 nucleotides are TGTGCCAGCAATAAGGGGGGACTAGGCCAGGGAGACTACAATGAGCAGTTCTTC. It codes for CASNKGGLGQGDYNEQFF. The gene calls are TRBV28 and TRBJ2-1; TRBD2 matches 8 bases. CDR1 MDHEN and CDR2 SYDVKM come from the germline V gene. The CDR3 has 18 residues. J gave up 3 bases and V 7 bases, and 17 bases lay outside the gene matches.

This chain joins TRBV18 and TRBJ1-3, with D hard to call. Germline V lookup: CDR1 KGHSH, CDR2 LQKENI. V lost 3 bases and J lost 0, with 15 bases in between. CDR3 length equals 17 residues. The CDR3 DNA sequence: TGTGCCAGCTCACCCTTTTCCGGGATCGGCTCTGGAAACACCATATATTTT. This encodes CASSPFSGIGSGNTIYF.

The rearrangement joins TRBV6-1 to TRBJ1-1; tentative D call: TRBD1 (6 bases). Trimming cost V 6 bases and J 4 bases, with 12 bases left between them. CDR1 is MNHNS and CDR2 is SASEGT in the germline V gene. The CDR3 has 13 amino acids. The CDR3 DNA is TGTGCCAGCAGCAAACAGGGACTCACTGAAGCTTTCTTT. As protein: CASSKQGLTEAFF.

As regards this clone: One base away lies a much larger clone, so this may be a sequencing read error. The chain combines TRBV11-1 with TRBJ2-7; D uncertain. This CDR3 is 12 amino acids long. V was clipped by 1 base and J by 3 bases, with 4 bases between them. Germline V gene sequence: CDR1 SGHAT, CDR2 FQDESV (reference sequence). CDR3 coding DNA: TGTGCCAGCAGCTTAGTCAGCTACGAGCAGTACTTC. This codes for CASSLVSYEQYF.

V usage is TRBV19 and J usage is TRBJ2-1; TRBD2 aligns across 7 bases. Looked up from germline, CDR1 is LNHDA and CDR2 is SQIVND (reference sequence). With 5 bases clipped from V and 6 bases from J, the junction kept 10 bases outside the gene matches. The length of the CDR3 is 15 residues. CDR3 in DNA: TGTGCCAGTAGTGTTGTAGGAATAGCGGGCAATGAGCAGTTCTTC. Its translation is CASSVVGIAGNEQFF.

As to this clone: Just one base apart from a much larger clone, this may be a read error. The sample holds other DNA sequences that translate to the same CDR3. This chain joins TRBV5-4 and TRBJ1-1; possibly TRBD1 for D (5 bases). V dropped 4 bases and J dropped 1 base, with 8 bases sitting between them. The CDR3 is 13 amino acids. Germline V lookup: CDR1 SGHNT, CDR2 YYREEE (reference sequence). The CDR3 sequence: CASSLDRNTEAFF. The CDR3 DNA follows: TGTGCCAGCAGCCTCGACAGGAACACTGAAGCTTTCTTT.

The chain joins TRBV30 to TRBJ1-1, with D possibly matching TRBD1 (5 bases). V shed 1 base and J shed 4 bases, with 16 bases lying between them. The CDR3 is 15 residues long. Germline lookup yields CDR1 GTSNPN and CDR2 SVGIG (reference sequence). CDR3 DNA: TGTGCCTGGAGTGGATTGGGGGGAGAGGGCACTGAAGCTTTCTTT. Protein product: CAWSGLGGEGTEAFF.

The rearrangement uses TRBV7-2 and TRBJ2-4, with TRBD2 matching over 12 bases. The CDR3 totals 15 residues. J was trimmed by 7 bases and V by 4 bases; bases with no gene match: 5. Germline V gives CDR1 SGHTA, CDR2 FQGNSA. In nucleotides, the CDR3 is TGTGCCAGCAGCTGGACTAGCGGGGAGGCGAACATTCAGTACTTC. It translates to CASSWTSGEANIQYF.

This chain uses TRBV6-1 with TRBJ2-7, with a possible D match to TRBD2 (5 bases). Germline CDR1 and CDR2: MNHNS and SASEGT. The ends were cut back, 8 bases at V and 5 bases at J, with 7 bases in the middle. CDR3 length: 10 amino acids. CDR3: CASGLHEQYF. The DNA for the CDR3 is TGTGCCAGCGGACTTCACGAGCAGTACTTC.

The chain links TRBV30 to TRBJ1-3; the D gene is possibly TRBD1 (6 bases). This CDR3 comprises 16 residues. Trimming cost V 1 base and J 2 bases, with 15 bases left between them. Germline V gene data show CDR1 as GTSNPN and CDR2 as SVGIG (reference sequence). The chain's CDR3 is CAWSATGTSPGNTIYF. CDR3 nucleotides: TGTGCCTGGAGTGCCACCGGGACATCCCCTGGAAACACCATATATTTT.

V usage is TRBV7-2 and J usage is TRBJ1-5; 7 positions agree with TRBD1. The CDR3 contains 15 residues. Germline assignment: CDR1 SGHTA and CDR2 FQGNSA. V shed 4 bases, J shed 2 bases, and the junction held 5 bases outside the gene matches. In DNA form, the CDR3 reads TGTGCCAGCAGCTCGACAGGGTCGCGCAATCAGCCCCAGCATTTT. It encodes CASSSTGSRNQPQHF.

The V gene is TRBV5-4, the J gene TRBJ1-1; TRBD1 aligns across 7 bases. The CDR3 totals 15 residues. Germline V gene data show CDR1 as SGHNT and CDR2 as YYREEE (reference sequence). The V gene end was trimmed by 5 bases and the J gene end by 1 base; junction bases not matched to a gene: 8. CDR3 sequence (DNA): TGTGCCAGCAGTAAAACAGGGGTGGGGAACACTGAAGCTTTCTTT. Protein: CASSKTGVGNTEAFF.